This TCR beta chain is drawn from a study of blood T cell repertoires in COVID-19 (TCRdb year 2020). Regarding the research as a whole: Samples from collaborators originated in the United States, Italy and Spain and spanned both the acute and convalescent phases of COVID-19. The dataset comprised deeply sampled blood TCRbeta repertoires from subjects exposed to, actively infected with, or recovered from COVID-19. Samples were obtained from the ongoing ImmuneRACE study (first 160 participants) and from 1,000 to 1,500 subjects provided by 6 global collaborators. The prospective study material was composed of cDNA or gDNA derived from T cells, B-cell-depleted T cells, or PBMCs. Sample metadata almost always included a de-identified subject ID, COVID-19 status, age in years and sex. Where available, HLA class I and class II types were obtained from metadata supplied by the sample provider rather than from assay-based typing. The repertoires were released in a freely available public database meant as a resource for research on the immune response to SARS-CoV-2.

The immunoSEQ Assay, a bias-controlled multiplex PCR, was used to amplify TCRbeta CDR3 regions from genomic DNA. On the authors' methods: The number of nucleated cells in each sample was estimated by amplification of reference gene primers within the assay. To quantify the absolute abundance of each unique TCRbeta CDR3 rearrangement, sequence reads were collapsed and filtered. For each sample, productive Simpson clonality was calculated as the square root of Simpson's diversity index across productive rearrangements. TCRdb took this table from immuneACCESS and kept in-frame rearrangements with V and J called. Such tables lack part of the clones; where checked against another copy, unresolved V genes explain under half of the gap, and the rest is unexplained. The V and J calls and clone size come from that table; D and trimming were worked out from the DNA. The table for this sample lists 150,000 to 200,000 clones; less than 85% of them were counted only once. The ten most abundant clones make up less than 3% of the sample.

Collaborating institutions collected whole blood in K2EDTA tubes following their own protocols. For TCRbeta analysis, collaborators shipped samples as frozen whole blood, isolated PBMCs, or DNA extracted from either of those sample types. Broad study findings and their caveats: How much clinical and demographic metadata was included differed by source and by participant, and the metadata was provided uncurated.

On this clone: This receptor's antigen is unknown. The sample holds no much larger clone one base away, and base qualities are not on file.

The clonotype originates from a woman older than 75 with acute or convalescent COVID-19. The sequencing sample was made of peripheral blood.

The nucleotides read TGTGCCAGCAGCTTAGGGGGCGGCGGGAGGGCGACAGATACGCAGTATTTT. Its coded protein is CASSLGGGGRATDTQYF. Rearrangement joined TRBV11-3 to TRBJ2-3; 9 bases in between match TRBD2. V lost 1 base and J lost 3 bases, and the count of bases not matched to a germline gene is 8. CDR1 and CDR2 were assigned from the germline V gene as SGHNT and YENEEA. CDR3 length: 17 amino acids, cysteine to phenylalanine. The retained sequence is limited to the CDR3, 51 bases, with the frame set at the first base.